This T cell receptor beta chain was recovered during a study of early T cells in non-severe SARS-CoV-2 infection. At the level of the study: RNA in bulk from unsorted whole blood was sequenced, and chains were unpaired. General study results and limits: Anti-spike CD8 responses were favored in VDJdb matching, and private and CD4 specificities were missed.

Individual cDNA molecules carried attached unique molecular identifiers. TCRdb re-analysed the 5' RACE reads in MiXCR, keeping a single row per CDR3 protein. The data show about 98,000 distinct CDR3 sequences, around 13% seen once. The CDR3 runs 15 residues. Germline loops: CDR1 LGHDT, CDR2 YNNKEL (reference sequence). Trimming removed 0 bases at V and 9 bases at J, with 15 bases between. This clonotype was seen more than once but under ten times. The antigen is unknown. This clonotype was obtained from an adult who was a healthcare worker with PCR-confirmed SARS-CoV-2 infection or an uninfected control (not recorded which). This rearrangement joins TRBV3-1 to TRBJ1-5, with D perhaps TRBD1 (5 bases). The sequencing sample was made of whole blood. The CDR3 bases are TGTGCCAGCAGCCAAGACCCAGGGAGGGAGCCGCCCCAGCATTTT. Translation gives CASSQDPGREPPQHF.